The next 9 T cell receptor beta chains were all read from a single sample in a study of T cells in Graves' hyperthyroidism and ophthalmopathy. Researchers took RNA transcripts and amplified the TCR beta CDR3 regions from them. A set of HTBI primers served as the primers for a first-round RT-PCR of the TCR CDR3. From the multiplex PCR reads, TCRdb called clonotypes with MiXCR, one entry per CDR3 protein. In the table there are about 350,000 distinct CDR3 sequences, over 15% of which are singletons. Sequencing input: blood. Receptors originate from a woman between 40 and 50 years old with Graves' ophthalmopathy.

There are many counts of this clonotype. The chain links TRBV27 to TRBJ1-1, with 8 bases aligning to TRBD1. This CDR3 comprises 14 residues. The germline gives CDR1 MNHEY, CDR2 SMNVEV (reference sequence). The V gene end was trimmed by 4 bases and the J gene end by 0 bases; junction bases not matched to a gene: 1. CDR3 residues: CASSWDRLNTEAFF. CDR3 DNA sequence: TGTGCCAGCAGTTGGGACAGGCTGAACACTGAAGCTTTCTTT.

V gene TRBV5-1 combines with J gene TRBJ2-7, with D perhaps matching TRBD2 (6 bases). This CDR3 has 15 residues. Trimming pared 5 bases from V and 0 bases from J, leaving 15 bases between. Germline CDR1 and CDR2: SGHRS and YFSETQ. CDR3 region: CASRIAGGNSYEQYF. The CDR3 DNA reads TGCGCCAGCAGGATAGCAGGCGGGAACTCCTACGAGCAGTACTTC.

The chain is built from TRBV6-2 or TRBV6-3 and TRBJ2-5; D not certain. The V end lost 7 bases, the J end lost 5 bases, and 14 bases lay between the germline ends. The CDR3 has 13 amino acids. Per germline, CDR1 MNHEY and CDR2 SVGEGT. CDR3 region: CASTRDVSETQYF. The CDR3 DNA reads as TGTGCCAGCACCAGAGATGTGTCTGAGACCCAGTACTTC.

The sample holds many counts of this clonotype. The chain couples TRBV7-3 to TRBJ2-7; tentatively, D is TRBD2 (6 bases). Between the trimmed V and J ends, which lost 5 bases and 5 bases, there was a span of 16 bases. Germline-derived CDR1 and CDR2 are SGHTA and FQGTGA. The CDR3 contains 14 residues. The chain's CDR3 is CASSPHPASDEQYF. For the CDR3, the DNA is TGTGCCAGCAGCCCCCACCCAGCTAGCGACGAGCAGTACTTC. Based on the CDR3 plus reference TRBV7-3 and TRBJ2-7, the full variable domain is GAGVSQTPSNKVTEKGKYVELRCDPISGHTALYWYRQSLGQGPEFLIYFQGTGAADDSGLPNDRFFAVRPEGSVSTLKIQRTERGDSAVYLCASSPHPASDEQYFGPGTRLTVT.

This clonotype occurred a few times. This chain joins TRBV11-3 and TRBJ2-3; the match to TRBD2 covers 9 bases. In germline, CDR1 is SGHNT, CDR2 YENEEA. Losses at the gene ends were 5 bases for V and 3 bases for J; bases not matched to a gene: 9. The CDR3 runs to 16 residues. The CDR3 sequence: CASSPPGREGTDTQYF. The CDR3 nucleotides are TGTGCCAGCAGCCCACCGGGGCGGGAGGGGACAGATACGCAGTATTTT.

This clonotype was observed many times. The gene calls are TRBV29-1 and TRBJ2-7; TRBD2 aligns across 7 bases. Trimming removed 4 bases from V and 2 bases from J; junction bases left unmatched: 2. CDR3 size: 12 residues. Germline V CDR1 and CDR2: SQVTM, ANQGSEA. The DNA of the CDR3 is TGCAGCGTTGGCGGGAGACCCTACGAGCAGTACTTC. This translates into CSVGGRPYEQYF.

Ten or more counts support this clonotype. The chain couples TRBV6-2 or TRBV6-3 to TRBJ2-7, with a possible D match to TRBD2 (6 bases). Trimming took 2 bases from V and 5 from J, leaving 13 bases between them. This CDR3 has 14 amino acids. Germline V gene sequence: CDR1 MNHEY, CDR2 SVGEGT. The chain's CDR3 is CASSYGVAVNEQYF. The CDR3 DNA follows: TGTGCCAGCAGTTACGGGGTAGCGGTGAACGAGCAGTACTTC.

This clonotype was counted ten times or more. This chain joins TRBV2 and TRBJ2-7, with 7 bases identical to TRBD1. The CDR3 loop spans 14 amino acids. Germline values: CDR1 SNHLY, CDR2 FYNNEI. Trimming at V came to 8 bases and at J to 2 bases, leaving 9 bases not matched to a gene. Here the CDR3 DNA reads TGTGCCAGCGACGACCGGGACAGAGCCTACGAGCAGTACTTC. Translated, it gives CASDDRDRAYEQYF.

At least ten counts were recorded for this clonotype. The chain uses TRBV5-6 and TRBJ2-7; 7 bases are shared with TRBD1. Germline V gene sequence: CDR1 SGHDT, CDR2 YYEEEE. Trimming removed 3 bases from V and 3 bases from J; junction bases left unmatched: 6. The CDR3 extends over 14 amino acids. The CDR3 DNA is TGTGCCAGCAGCTCCGGGACAGTGATCTACGAGCAGTACTTC. Amino acids: CASSSGTVIYEQYF.